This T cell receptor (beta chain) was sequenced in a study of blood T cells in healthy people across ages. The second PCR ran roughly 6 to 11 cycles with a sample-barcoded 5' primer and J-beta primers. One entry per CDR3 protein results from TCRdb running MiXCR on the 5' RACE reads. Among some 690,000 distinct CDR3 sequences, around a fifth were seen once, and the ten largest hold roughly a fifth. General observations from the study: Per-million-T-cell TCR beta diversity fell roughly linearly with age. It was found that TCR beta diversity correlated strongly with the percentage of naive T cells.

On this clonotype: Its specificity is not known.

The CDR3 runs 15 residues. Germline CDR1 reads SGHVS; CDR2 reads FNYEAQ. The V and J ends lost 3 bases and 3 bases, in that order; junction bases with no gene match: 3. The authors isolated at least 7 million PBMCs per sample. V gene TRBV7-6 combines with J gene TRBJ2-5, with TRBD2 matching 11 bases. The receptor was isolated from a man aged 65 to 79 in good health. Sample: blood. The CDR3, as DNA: TGTGCCAGCAGCTTGACTAGCGGGGCCGAAGAGACCCAGTACTTC. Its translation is CASSLTSGAEETQYF.